The 12 T cell receptor beta chains below were found in one sample sequenced in a study of cytomegalovirus exposure and HLA in healthy donors. The primer mix had 60 Vbeta and 13 Jbeta primers. Clones were sequenced by immunoSEQ multiplex PCR, and TCRdb holds only the in-frame ones, with some missing. The sample yields some 160,000 clones, approximately 82% seen once. The sequencing input was PBMCs. The receptors were sampled from a male donor in good health and CMV-seronegative.

The V and J genes are TRBV28 and TRBJ2-7; perhaps TRBD1 as D (6 bases). The CDR3 has 16 residues. Per germline, CDR1 MDHEN and CDR2 SYDVKM. The V end lost 4 bases, the J end lost 4 bases, and 20 bases lay between the germline ends. The CDR3 reads CASSSSSAGDNYEQYF. The CDR3 coding sequence is TGTGCCAGCAGTTCTAGCTCGGCAGGGGATAATTACGAGCAGTACTTC.

This chain joins TRBV28 and TRBJ1-2; 7 nucleotides line up with TRBD1. With V trimmed by 3 bases and J by 8 bases, 12 bases remained unmatched. This CDR3 region has 15 residues. Germline V gene lookup returns CDR1 MDHEN and CDR2 SYDVKM. The CDR3 region is CASSLGLPGQRGYTF. The DNA of the CDR3 is TGTGCCAGCAGTTTGGGGTTACCGGGACAGCGAGGCTACACCTTC.

This clone was picked up one time. The CDR3 coding sequence is TGTGCCAGCAGTTCAACAGGGAATCAGCCCCAGCATTTT. This sequence encodes CASSSTGNQPQHF. The chain uses TRBV6-6 and TRBJ1-5; tentative D call: TRBD1 (6 bases). V lost 4 bases to trimming and J lost 4 bases, with 8 bases between them. In germline, CDR1 is MNHNY, CDR2 SVGAGI (reference sequence). This CDR3 region has 13 residues.

The V gene is TRBV15, the J gene TRBJ1-5; maybe TRBD1 (6 bases). Germline loops: CDR1 LNHNV, CDR2 YYDKDF (reference sequence). V was shortened by 5 bases and J by 4 bases, with 15 bases between the two germline ends. The CDR3 sequence is 15 residues long. CDR3 loop: CATSSPGHGNQPQHF. The CDR3, as DNA: TGTGCCACCAGCTCGCCGGGACATGGGAATCAGCCCCAGCATTTT.

The chain combines TRBV20-1 with TRBJ1-6; possible D gene TRBD1, 5 bases. Per the germline V gene, CDR1 is DFQATT and CDR2 is SNEGSKA (reference sequence). V lost 3 bases and J lost 18, with 15 bases in between. This CDR3 contains 11 residues. In DNA, the CDR3 is TGCAGTGCTAGCCCAGGGCCTTCGTCCCACTTT. Residues: CSASPGPSSHF.

The J gene is TRBJ1-1, the V gene TRBV11-2, with a possible D match to TRBD1 (6 bases). Per germline, CDR1 SGHAT and CDR2 FQNNGV. The CDR3 spans 14 residues. V was shortened by 3 bases and J by 1 base, with 9 bases between the two germline ends. CDR3 protein: CASSFWTENTEAFF. In DNA, the CDR3 is TGTGCCAGCAGCTTCTGGACAGAGAACACTGAAGCTTTCTTT. Together with reference TRBV11-2 and TRBJ1-1, the CDR3 gives the full variable domain: EAGVAQSPRYKIIEKRQSVAFWCNPISGHATLYWYQQILGQGPKLLIQFQNNGVVDDSQLPKDRFSAERLKGVDSTLKIQPAKLEDSAVYLCASSFWTENTEAFFGQGTRLTVV.

The J gene is TRBJ2-1, the V gene TRBV6-1; tentative D call: TRBD2 (5 bases). V lost 3 bases and J lost 5, with 17 bases in between. The CDR3 loop spans 16 amino acids. CDR1 and CDR2 (germline): MNHNS, SASEGT. The CDR3 loop is CASSDLRLAAHNEQFF. CDR3 nucleotides: TGTGCCAGCAGTGATCTACGGCTAGCCGCACACAATGAGCAGTTCTTC.

The rearrangement uses TRBV5-6 and TRBJ2-6, with TRBD1 identical over 7 bases. J gave up 0 bases and V 4 bases, and 7 bases lay outside the gene matches. Germline CDR1 reads SGHDT; CDR2 reads YYEEEE. The CDR3 consists of 17 residues. Here the CDR3 DNA reads TGTGCCAGCAGCACGGCACAGGGGCTCTCTGGGGCCAACGTCCTGACTTTC. This sequence encodes CASSTAQGLSGANVLTF.

V gene TRBV6-6 combines with J gene TRBJ2-1; D not certain. The V end lost 8 bases, the J end lost 10 bases, and 9 bases lay between the germline ends. The CDR3 has 10 amino acids. Germline CDR1 reads MNHNY; CDR2 reads SVGAGI (reference sequence). CDR3 sequence: CASAREEQFF. The CDR3 bases are TGTGCCAGCGCCCGAGAGGAGCAGTTCTTC.

The rearrangement uses TRBV7-2 and TRBJ2-2; a weak D match, TRBD1 (6 bases). CDR1 and CDR2 from the germline V gene are SGHTA and FQGNSA. Trimming shortened V by 0 bases and J by 0 bases, and 11 bases separated the two germline ends. The CDR3 loop spans 17 amino acids. CDR3 bases: TGTGCCAGCAGCTTAGCGGGGGCAGGCGCGAACACCGGGGAGCTGTTTTTT. Translated, it gives CASSLAGAGANTGELFF.

This clone was found a few times. The chain joins TRBV9 to TRBJ2-2; 9 positions match TRBD1. CDR3 length: 19 residues. Germline V CDR1 and CDR2: SGDLS, YYNGEE. Unmatched junction bases numbered 12, after V lost 3 bases and J lost 0 bases. CDR3 in DNA: TGTGCCAGCAGCGAGCCGGGACAGGGCGTCTCCCCGAACACCGGGGAGCTGTTTTTT. Amino acids: CASSEPGQGVSPNTGELFF. The complete variable domain, with remaining parts taken from reference TRBV9 and TRBJ2-2, reads DSGVTQTPKHLITATGQRVTLRCSPRSGDLSVYWYQQSLDQGLQFLIQYYNGEERAKGNILERFSAQQFPDLHSELNLSSLELGDSALYFCASSEPGQGVSPNTGELFFGEGSRLTVL.

This chain uses TRBV29-1 with TRBJ1-2, with 7 nucleotides matching TRBD1. Germline V gene data show CDR1 as SQVTM and CDR2 as ANQGSEA. This CDR3 is 15 amino acids long. Trimming cost V 6 bases and J 2 bases; bases outside gene matches: 12. The DNA of the CDR3 is TGCAGCGTCACCGGGACAGCGCCGTCGAACTATGGCTACACCTTC. This translates into CSVTGTAPSNYGYTF. Using reference TRBV29-1 and TRBJ1-2 for the parts outside the CDR3, the full variable domain is SAVISQKPSRDICQRGTSLTIQCQVDSQVTMMFWYRQQPGQSLTLIATANQGSEATYESGFVIDKFPISRPNLTFSTLTVSNMSPEDSSIYLCSVTGTAPSNYGYTFGSGTRLTVV.